The T cell receptor beta chain under discussion was sequenced for a study of tumor-infiltrating lymphocytes in oesophageal squamous cell carcinoma. V was shortened by 4 bases and J by 6 bases, with 13 bases between the two germline ends. Germline lookup yields CDR1 SEHNR and CDR2 FQNEAQ (reference sequence). The CDR3 has 14 residues. A single record per CDR3 protein comes from TCRdb applying MiXCR to the PCR reads. The table includes 18,000 or so distinct CDR3 sequences, about 39% detected once. In this sample, this clonotype is medium-sized. The sequenced sample consisted of normal esophageal tissue next to the tumor. The chain is built from TRBV7-9 and TRBJ2-4; D gene unclear. The receptor was isolated from a female donor with esophageal squamous cell carcinoma. The CDR3 here is CASSSKMGINIQYF. CDR3 in DNA: TGTGCCAGCAGCTCCAAAATGGGCATAAACATTCAGTACTTC.